This T cell receptor (beta chain) was retrieved from a study of CXCR3-negative and CXCR3-positive naive CD8 T cells. UMI-labeled 5' RACE TRB cDNA libraries were prepared from the cells. Reanalyzing the 5' RACE reads, TCRdb keeps one entry per CDR3 protein, without DNA. The sample includes some 40,000 distinct CDR3 sequences. This CDR3 has 14 amino acids. CDR1 and CDR2 from the germline V gene are SQVTM and ANQGSEA. Overall study results and limits: With respect to TRBV-TRBJ usage, naive CXCR3-negative and CXCR3-positive cells were similar; memory differed.

Points on this clonotype: Antigen: not known.

This chain links TRBV29-1 with TRBJ1-3. The clonotype comes from a human donor in good health. Some clones in this sample may be carry-over from other donors' samples. Sequenced: memory CD8+ T cells from blood. The CDR3 loop is CSVAEGSGGNTIYF. The entire variable domain, with the rest obtained from reference TRBV29-1 and TRBJ1-3, is as follows: SAVISQKPSRDICQRGTSLTIQCQVDSQVTMMFWYRQQPGQSLTLIATANQGSEATYESGFVIDKFPISRPNLTFSTLTVSNMSPEDSSIYLCSVAEGSGGNTIYFGEGSWLTVV.